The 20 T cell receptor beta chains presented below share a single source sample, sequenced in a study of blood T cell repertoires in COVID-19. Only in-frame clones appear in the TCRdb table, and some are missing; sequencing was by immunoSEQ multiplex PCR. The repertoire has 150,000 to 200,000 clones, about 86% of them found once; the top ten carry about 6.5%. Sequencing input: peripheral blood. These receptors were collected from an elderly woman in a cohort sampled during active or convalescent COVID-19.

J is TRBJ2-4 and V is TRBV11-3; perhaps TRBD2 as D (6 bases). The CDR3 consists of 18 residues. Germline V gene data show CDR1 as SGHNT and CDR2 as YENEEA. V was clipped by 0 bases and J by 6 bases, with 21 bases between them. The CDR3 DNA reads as TGTGCCAGCAGCTTAGACTCGGCAGGGAGGAGTTTCGGAAACATTCAGTACTTC. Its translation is CASSLDSAGRSFGNIQYF.

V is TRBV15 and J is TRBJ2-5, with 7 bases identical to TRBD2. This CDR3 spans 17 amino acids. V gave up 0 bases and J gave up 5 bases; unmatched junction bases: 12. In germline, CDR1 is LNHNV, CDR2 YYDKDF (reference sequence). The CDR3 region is CATSRDGGGGNGETQYF. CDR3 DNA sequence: TGTGCCACCAGCAGAGATGGCGGGGGAGGAAACGGGGAGACCCAGTACTTC.

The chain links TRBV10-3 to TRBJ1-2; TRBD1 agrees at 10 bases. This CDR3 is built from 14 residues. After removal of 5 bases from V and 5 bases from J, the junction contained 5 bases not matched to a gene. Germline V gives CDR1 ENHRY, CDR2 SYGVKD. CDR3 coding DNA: TGTGCCATCAGTCCCGGGACAGGGGATTATGGCTACACCTTC. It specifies CAISPGTGDYGYTF.

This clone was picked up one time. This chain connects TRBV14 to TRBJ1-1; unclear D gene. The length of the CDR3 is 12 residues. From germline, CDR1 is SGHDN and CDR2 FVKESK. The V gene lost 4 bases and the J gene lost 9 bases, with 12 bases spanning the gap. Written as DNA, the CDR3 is TGTGCCAGCAGCCCAGCGTCGAGGCAAGCTTTCTTT. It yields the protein CASSPASRQAFF.

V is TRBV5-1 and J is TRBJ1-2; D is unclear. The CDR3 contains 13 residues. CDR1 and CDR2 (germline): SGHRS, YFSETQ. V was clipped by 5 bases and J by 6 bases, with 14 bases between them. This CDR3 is CASSPRGFDGYTF. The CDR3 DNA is TGCGCCAGCAGTCCCCGAGGGTTCGATGGCTACACCTTC. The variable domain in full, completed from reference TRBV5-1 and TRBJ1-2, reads KAGVTQTPRYLIKTRGQQVTLSCSPISGHRSVSWYQQTPGQGLQFLFEYFSETQRNKGNFPGRFSGRQFSNSRSEMNVSTLELGDSALYLCASSPRGFDGYTFGSGTRLTVV.

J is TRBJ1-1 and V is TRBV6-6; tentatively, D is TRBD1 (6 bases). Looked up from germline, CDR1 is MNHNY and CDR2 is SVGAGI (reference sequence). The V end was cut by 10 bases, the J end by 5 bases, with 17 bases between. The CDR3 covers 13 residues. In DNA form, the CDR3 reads TGTGCCATCCAGACGGGGGGCGGGACTGAAGCTTTCTTT. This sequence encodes CAIQTGGGTEAFF.

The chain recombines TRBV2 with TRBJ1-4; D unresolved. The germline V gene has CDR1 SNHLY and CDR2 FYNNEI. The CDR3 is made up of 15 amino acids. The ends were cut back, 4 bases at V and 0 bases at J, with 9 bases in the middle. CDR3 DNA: TGTGCCAGCAGTGTGATCGGGACAACTAATGAAAAACTGTTTTTT. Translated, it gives CASSVIGTTNEKLFF.

The CDR3 here is CASSEYLGQGTEAFF. The CDR3 DNA sequence: TGTGCCAGCAGTGAATATCTGGGGCAGGGCACTGAAGCTTTCTTT. The V and J genes are TRBV25-1 and TRBJ1-1, with D tentatively TRBD1 (5 bases). The ends were cut back, 0 bases at V and 4 bases at J, with 12 bases in the middle. This CDR3 is 15 amino acids long. The germline gives CDR1 MGHDK, CDR2 SYGVNS.

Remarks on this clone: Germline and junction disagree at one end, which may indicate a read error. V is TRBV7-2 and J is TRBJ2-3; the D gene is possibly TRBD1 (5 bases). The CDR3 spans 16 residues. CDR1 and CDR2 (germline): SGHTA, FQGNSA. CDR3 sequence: CASSPALVGATDTQYF. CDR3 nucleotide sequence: TGTGCTAGCAGTCCGGCACTCGTTGGGGCCACAGATACGCAGTATTTT. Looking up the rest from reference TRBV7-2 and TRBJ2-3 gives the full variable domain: GAGVSQSPSNKVTEKGKDVELRCDPISGHTALYWYRQSLGQGLEFLIYFQGNSAPDKSGLPSDRFSAERTGGSVSTLTIQRTQQEDSAVYLCASSPALVGATDTQYFGPGTRLTVL.

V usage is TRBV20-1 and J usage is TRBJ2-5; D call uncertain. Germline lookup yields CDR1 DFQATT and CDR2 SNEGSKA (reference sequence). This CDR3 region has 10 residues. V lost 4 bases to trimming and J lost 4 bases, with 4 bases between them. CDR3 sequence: CSATGETQYF. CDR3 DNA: TGCAGTGCTACGGGAGAGACCCAGTACTTC.

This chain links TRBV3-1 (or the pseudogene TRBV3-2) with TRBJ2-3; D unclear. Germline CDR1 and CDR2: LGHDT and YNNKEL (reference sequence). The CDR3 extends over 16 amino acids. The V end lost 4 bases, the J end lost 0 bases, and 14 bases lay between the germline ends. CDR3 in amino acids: CASSPGGARSTDTQYF. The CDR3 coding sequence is TGTGCCAGCAGCCCCGGCGGAGCTCGGAGCACAGATACGCAGTATTTT.

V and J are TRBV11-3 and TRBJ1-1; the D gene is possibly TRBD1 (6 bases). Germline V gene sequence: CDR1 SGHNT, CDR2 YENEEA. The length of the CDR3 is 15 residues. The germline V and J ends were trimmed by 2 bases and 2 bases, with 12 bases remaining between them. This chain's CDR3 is CASSLIGGANTEAFF. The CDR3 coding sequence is TGTGCCAGCAGCTTAATCGGGGGGGCTAACACTGAAGCTTTCTTT. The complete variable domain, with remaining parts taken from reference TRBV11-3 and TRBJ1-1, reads EAGVVQSPRYKIIEKKQPVAFWCNPISGHNTLYWYLQNLGQGPELLIRYENEEAVDDSQLPKDRFSAERLKGVDSTLKIQPAELGDSAVYLCASSLIGGANTEAFFGQGTRLTVV.

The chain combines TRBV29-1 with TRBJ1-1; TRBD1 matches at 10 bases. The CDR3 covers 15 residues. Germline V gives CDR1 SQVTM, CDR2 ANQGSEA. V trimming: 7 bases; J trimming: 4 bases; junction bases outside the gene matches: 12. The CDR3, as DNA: TGCAGCGGCCGGGACAGGGGCAGTTTTGGCACTGAAGCTTTCTTT. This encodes CSGRDRGSFGTEAFF.

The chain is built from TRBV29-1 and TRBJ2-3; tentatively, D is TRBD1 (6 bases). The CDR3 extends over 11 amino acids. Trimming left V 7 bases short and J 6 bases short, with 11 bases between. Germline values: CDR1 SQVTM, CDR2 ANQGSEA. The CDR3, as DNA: TGCAGCGGGGAGAGGGGGGATACGCAGTATTTT. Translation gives CSGERGDTQYF.

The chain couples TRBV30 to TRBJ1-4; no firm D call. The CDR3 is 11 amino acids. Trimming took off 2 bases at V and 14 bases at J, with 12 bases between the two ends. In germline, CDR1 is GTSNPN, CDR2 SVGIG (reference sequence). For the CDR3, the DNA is TGTGCCTGGAGTTCGACTAAAGTGCTGTTTTTT. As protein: CAWSSTKVLFF.

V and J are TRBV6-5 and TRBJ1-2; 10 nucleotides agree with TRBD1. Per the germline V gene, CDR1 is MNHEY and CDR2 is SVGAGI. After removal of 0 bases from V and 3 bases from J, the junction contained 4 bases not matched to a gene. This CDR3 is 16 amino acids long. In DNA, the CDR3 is TGTGCCAGCAGTTACTCTGACAGGGGGCCATACTATGGCTACACCTTC. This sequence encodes CASSYSDRGPYYGYTF.

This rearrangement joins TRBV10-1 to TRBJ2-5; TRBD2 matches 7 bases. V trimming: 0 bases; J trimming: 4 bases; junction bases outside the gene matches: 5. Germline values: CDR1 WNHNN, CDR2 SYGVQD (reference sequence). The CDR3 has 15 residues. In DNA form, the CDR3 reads TGCGCCAGCAGTGAGTCGATAGCGGGTGGAGAGACCCAGTACTTC. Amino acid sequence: CASSESIAGGETQYF.

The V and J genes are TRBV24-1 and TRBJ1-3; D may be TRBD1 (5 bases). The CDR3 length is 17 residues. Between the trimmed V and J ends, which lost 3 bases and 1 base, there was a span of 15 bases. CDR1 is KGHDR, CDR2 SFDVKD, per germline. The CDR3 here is CATSDPVGGGSGNTIYF. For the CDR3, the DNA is TGTGCCACCAGTGATCCCGTCGGCGGGGGGTCTGGAAACACCATATATTTT.

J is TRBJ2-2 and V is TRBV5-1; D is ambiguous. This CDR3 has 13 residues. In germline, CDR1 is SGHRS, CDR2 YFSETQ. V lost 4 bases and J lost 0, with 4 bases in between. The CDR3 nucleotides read TGCGCCAGCAGCCAGACGAACACCGGGGAGCTGTTTTTT. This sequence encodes CASSQTNTGELFF.

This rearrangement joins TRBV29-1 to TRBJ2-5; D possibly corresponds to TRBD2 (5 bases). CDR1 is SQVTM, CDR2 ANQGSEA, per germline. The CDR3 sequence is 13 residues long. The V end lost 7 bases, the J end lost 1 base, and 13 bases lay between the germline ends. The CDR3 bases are TGCAGCGCCCGACTGGGGAGCCAAGAGACCCAGTACTTC. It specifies CSARLGSQETQYF.